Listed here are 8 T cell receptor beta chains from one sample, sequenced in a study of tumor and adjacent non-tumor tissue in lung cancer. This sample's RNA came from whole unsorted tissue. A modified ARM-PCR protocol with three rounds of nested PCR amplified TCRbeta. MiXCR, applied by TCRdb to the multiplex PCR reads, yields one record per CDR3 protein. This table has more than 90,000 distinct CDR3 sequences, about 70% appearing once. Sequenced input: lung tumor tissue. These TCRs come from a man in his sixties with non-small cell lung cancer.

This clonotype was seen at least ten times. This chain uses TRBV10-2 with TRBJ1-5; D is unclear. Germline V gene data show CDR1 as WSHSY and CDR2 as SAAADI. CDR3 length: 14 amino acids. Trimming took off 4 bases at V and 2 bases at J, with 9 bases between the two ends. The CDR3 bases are TGCGCCAGCAGTGGGTCTGCGGGCAATCAGCCCCAGCATTTT. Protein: CASSGSAGNQPQHF.

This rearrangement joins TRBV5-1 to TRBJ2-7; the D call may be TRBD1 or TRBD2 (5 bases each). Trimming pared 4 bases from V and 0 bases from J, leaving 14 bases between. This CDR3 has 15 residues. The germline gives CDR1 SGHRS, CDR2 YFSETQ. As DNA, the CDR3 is TGCGCCAGCAGCATGGAGAGGGGCGCCTCCTACGAGCAGTACTTC. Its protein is CASSMERGASYEQYF.

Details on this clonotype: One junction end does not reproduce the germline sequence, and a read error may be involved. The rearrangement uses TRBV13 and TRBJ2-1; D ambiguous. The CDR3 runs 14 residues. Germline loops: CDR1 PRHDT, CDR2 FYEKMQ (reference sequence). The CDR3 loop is CASSLVGSYNELFF. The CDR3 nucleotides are TGTGCCAGCAGCTTAGTAGGTTCCTACAATGAGCTGTTCTTC.

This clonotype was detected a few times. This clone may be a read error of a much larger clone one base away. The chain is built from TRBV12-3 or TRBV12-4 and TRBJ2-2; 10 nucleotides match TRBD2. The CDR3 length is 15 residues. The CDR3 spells CVSSASGGAVGELFF. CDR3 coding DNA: TGTGTCAGCAGTGCCAGCGGGGGGGCTGTCGGGGAGCTGTTTTTT.

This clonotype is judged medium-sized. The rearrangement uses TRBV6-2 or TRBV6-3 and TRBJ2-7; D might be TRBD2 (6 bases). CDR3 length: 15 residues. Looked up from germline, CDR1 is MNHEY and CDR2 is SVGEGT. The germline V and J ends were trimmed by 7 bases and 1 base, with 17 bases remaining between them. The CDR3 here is CASTSQDYVSYEQYF. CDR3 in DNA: TGTGCCAGCACCTCTCAGGACTATGTGTCCTACGAGCAGTACTTC.

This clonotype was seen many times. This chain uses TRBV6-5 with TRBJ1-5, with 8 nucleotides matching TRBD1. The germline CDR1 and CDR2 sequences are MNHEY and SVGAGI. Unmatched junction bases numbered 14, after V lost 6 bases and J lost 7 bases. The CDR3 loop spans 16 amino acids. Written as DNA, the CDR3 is TGTGCCAGCAGCGATCCGGGACAGGTCGTACGGCAGCCCCAGCATTTT. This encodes CASSDPGQVVRQPQHF.

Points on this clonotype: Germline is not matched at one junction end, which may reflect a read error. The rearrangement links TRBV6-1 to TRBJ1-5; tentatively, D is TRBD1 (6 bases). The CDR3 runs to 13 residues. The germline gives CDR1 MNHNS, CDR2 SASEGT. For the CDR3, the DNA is TGTGCCAGCACTGAAGGAATTCGGGGGCCCCAGCACTTT. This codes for CASTEGIRGPQHF.

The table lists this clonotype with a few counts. Here the CDR3 DNA reads TGTGCCAGCAGTTACTTGGCAGGGCGTGAGCAGTTCTTC. The encoded protein is CASSYLAGREQFF. The rearrangement uses TRBV6-5 and TRBJ2-1, with D perhaps TRBD1 (5 bases). The CDR3 length is 13 residues. Trimming took off 1 base at V and 9 bases at J, with 10 bases between the two ends. The germline CDR1 and CDR2 sequences are MNHEY and SVGAGI.